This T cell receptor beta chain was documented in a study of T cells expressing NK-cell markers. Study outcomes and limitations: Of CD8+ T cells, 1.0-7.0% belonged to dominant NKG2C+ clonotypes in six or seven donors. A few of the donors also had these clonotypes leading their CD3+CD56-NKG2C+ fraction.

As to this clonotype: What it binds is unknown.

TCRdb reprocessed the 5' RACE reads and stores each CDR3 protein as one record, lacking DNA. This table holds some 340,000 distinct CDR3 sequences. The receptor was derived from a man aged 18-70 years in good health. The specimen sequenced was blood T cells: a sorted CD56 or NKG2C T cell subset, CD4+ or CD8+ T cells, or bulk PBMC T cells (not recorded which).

CDR3 residues: CASSFYGGGGTSYEQYF. V gene TRBV7-2 combines with J gene TRBJ2-7; with no DNA, the TCRdb D assignment of TRBD1 cannot be verified. Looked up from germline, CDR1 is SGHTA and CDR2 is FQGNSA. The CDR3 extends over 17 amino acids.